This passage covers 5 T cell receptor beta chains from one sample sequenced in a study of T cell responses to AZD1222 COVID-19 vaccine. Sequenced by immunoSEQ multiplex PCR; TCRdb stores in-frame clones only, minus some. The table shows 120,000 or so clones, with about 90% occurring only once. Sample: peripheral blood, taken on day 0 of AZD1222 vaccination. These receptors all come from an adult in good health.

A few counts support this clone. V gene TRBV15 combines with J gene TRBJ2-7; D not certain. Germline V gives CDR1 LNHNV, CDR2 YYDKDF (reference sequence). Trimming pared 7 bases from V and 2 bases from J, leaving 15 bases between. The CDR3 has 14 residues. The CDR3: CATNQWLGAYEQYF. CDR3 coding DNA: TGTGCCACCAACCAGTGGCTTGGGGCCTACGAGCAGTACTTC.

For the CDR3, the DNA is TGTGCCAGCAGCCAAGGAACCGGGGAGCTGTTTTTT. Translation: CASSQGTGELFF. This sequence joins TRBV12-3 or TRBV12-4 and TRBJ2-2; D remains unclear. The CDR3 runs 12 residues. V gave up 6 bases and J gave up 5 bases, with 7 bases separating them.

This clone was recorded only once. CDR3 sequence reads: CASSPQAGTYNEQFF. Here the CDR3 DNA reads TGTGCCAGCAGCCCTCAAGCGGGGACGTACAATGAGCAGTTCTTC. The chain joins TRBV7-3 to TRBJ2-1, with TRBD2 matching 7 bases. The germline V gene encodes CDR1 SGHTA and CDR2 FQGTGA. CDR3 size: 15 residues. Trimming took 5 bases from V and 4 from J; bases not matched to a gene: 8.

V gene TRBV30 combines with J gene TRBJ1-5, with D possibly TRBD1 on 6 matching bases. The V and J ends lost 3 bases and 5 bases respectively, with 14 bases between them. CDR1 and CDR2 from the germline V gene are GTSNPN and SVGIG (reference sequence). CDR3 length: 14 amino acids. The CDR3 region has the DNA TGTGCCTGGAGCTTAGGCAGGGGCGATCAGCCCCAGCATTTT. The encoded protein is CAWSLGRGDQPQHF.

This clone was observed a single time. The chain carries TRBV6-5 and TRBJ1-2; 8 bases line up with TRBD1. The CDR3 has 15 amino acids. The germline V gene encodes CDR1 MNHEY and CDR2 SVGAGI. Losses at the gene ends were 2 bases for V and 3 bases for J; bases not matched to a gene: 5. The CDR3 reads CASSYRRQGHYGYTF. DNA for the CDR3: TGTGCCAGCAGTTACCGGCGACAGGGGCACTATGGCTACACCTTC.